A selection of T cell receptor beta chains follows, all from one sample in a study of blood T cell repertoires in COVID-19. Sequenced by immunoSEQ multiplex PCR; TCRdb stores in-frame clones only, minus some. The sample consists of more than 300,000 clones, 80% to 90% of them appearing once. The sample taken for sequencing was peripheral blood. These receptors were obtained from a man younger than 35 who had recovered from COVID-19. CDR3s include the opening cysteine and the closing phenylalanine or tryptophan.

v_call cdr3_aa
TRBV6-6 CASSYTTPYNEQFF
TRBV6-2/TRBV6-3 CASSTYAGGEDEQYF
TRBV5-1 CASSHPGDTEAFF
TRBV18 CASSGTGGGEQFF
TRBV19 CASSVQGSDQPQHF
TRBV19 CASNNRNYGYTF
TRBV2 CASSDGGIYNSPLHF
TRBV25-1 CASSEPSGGNYGYTF
TRBV7-2 CASSSSGGLYEQYF
TRBV6-2/TRBV6-3 CASSSRGGRALAQYF
TRBV5-5 CASSPTGGRGTGELFF
TRBV6-6 CASSVDRGFTGELFF
TRBV7-2 CASSLGGQSQGGGYTF
TRBV18 CASSQRQGASNTEAFF
TRBV2 CASSENGETMNTEAFF
TRBV9 CASSVAGGPFEQFF
TRBV27 CASSLWGQGRSETQYF
TRBV5-5 CASSPAPGGLVDTQYF
TRBV6-2/TRBV6-3 CASSYTRLAGGLNEQFF
TRBV2 CASSRLAQYF
TRBV2 CASRGLAGGPQYF
TRBV11-2 CASSLESPGQLYEQYF
TRBV2 CASSGDRANYGYTF
TRBV30 CAWRGRGNEQFF
TRBV19 CASTQVVNTGELFF
TRBV27 CASSFGLLGGTEAFF
TRBV12-3/TRBV12-4 CASSFSSLEAFF
TRBV7-2 CASSFRTGGDQPQHF
TRBV7-6 CASSLEGGSAYEQYF
TRBV19 CASTTSDQPQHF
TRBV4-3 CASSQGNRVLQETQYF
TRBV2 CASSPLPDWEPTNTGELFF
TRBV5-1 CASSFTHSRDIYEQYF
TRBV5-8 CASSGLAGRATQYF
TRBV29-1 CSVGGQTQETQYF